This passage covers 5 T cell receptor beta chains from one sample sequenced in a study of cytomegalovirus exposure and HLA in healthy donors. PCR employed 60 Vbeta and 13 Jbeta primers. The data were produced by immunoSEQ multiplex PCR, yet TCRdb's version contains in-frame clones alone and is incomplete. The sample consists of about 180,000 clones, just over 75% of them appearing once. The sequencing sample was made of PBMCs. These receptors came from a woman in her 30s in good health and CMV-seropositive.

The rearrangement uses TRBV11-3 and TRBJ1-1; D is possibly TRBD1 (6 bases). CDR1 SGHNT and CDR2 YENEEA come from the germline V gene. Trimming took 5 bases from V and 6 from J, leaving 13 bases between them. This CDR3 spans 13 amino acids. CDR3 nucleotide sequence: TGTGCCAGCAGCGCCGACAGGCTGGCTGAAGCTTTCTTT. This encodes CASSADRLAEAFF.

This clone was recorded once. The rearrangement uses TRBV7-8 and TRBJ1-3, with no clear D. This CDR3 is built from 14 residues. Germline V gives CDR1 SGHVS, CDR2 FQNEAQ. V was pared by 4 bases and J by 0 bases, with 7 bases between. Written as DNA, the CDR3 is TGTGCCAGCAGCTCCAGTCCCTCTGGAAACACCATATATTTT. Translation gives CASSSSPSGNTIYF.

The chain couples TRBV11-3 to TRBJ1-2; no firm D call. Germline V gives CDR1 SGHNT, CDR2 YENEEA. V gave up 1 base and J gave up 1 base, with 7 bases separating them. This CDR3 comprises 14 residues. The CDR3 DNA reads TGTGCCAGCAGCTTAGCGGGATTTAACTATGGCTACACCTTC. Its protein product is CASSLAGFNYGYTF.

The V and J genes are TRBV28 and TRBJ1-1; TRBD1 aligns across 8 bases. Germline CDR1 MDHEN, CDR2 SYDVKM. V gave up 1 base and J gave up 11 bases; unmatched junction bases: 12. CDR3 length: 15 residues. The CDR3 reads CASSLLATGQGRAFF. The CDR3 region has the DNA TGTGCCAGCAGTTTATTGGCCACCGGACAGGGAAGGGCTTTCTTT.

The chain carries TRBV29-1 and TRBJ1-2, with D possibly TRBD1 on 5 matching bases. The CDR3 is made up of 13 amino acids. The V end was cut by 3 bases, the J end by 5 bases, with 13 bases between. In germline, CDR1 is SQVTM, CDR2 ANQGSEA. This chain's CDR3 is CSVDKGPLYGYTF. As DNA, the CDR3 is TGCAGCGTTGATAAGGGGCCTCTTTATGGCTACACCTTC.